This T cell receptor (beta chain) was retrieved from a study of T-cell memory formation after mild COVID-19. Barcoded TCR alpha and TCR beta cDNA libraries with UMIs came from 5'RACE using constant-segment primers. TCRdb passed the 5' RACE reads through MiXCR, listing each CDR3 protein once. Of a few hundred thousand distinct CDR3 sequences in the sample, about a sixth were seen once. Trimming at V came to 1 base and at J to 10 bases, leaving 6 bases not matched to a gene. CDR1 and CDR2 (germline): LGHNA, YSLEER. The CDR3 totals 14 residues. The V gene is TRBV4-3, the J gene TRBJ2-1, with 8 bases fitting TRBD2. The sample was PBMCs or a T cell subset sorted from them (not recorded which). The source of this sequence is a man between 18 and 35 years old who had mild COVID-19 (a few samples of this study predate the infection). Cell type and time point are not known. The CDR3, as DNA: TGCGCCAGCAGCCAAGTGTCGGGCGGGGGGGAGCAGTTCTTC. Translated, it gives CASSQVSGGGEQFF.